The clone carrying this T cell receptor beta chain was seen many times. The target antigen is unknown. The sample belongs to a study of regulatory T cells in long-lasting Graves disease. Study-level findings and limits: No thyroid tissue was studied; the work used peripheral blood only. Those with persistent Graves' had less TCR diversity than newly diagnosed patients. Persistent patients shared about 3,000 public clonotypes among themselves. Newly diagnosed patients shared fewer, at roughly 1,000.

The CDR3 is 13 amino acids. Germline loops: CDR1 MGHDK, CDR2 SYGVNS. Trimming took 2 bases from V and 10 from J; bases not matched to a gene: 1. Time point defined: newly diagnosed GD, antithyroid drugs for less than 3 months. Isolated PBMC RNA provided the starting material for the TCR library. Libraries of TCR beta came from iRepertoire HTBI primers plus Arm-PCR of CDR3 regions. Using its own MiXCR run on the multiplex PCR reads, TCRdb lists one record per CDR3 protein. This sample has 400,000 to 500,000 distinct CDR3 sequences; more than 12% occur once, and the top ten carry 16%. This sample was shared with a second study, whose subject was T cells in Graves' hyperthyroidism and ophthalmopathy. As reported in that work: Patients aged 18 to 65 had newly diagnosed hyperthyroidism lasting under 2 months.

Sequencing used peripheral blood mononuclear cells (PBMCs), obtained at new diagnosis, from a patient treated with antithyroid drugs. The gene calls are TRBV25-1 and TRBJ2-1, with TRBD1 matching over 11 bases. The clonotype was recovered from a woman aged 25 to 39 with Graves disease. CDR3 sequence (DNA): TGTGCCAGCAGTGAAAGGACAGGGGGCGAGCAGTTCTTC. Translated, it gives CASSERTGGEQFF.